This entry is about one T cell receptor (beta chain). Here immunoSEQ multiplex PCR was the method, and the copy in TCRdb shows in-frame clones only, minus some. The sample consists of approximately 1.9 million clones, around 93% of them appearing once. The data originate from a study of shared clonotypes between healthy human individuals. Study background: CD4 naive and CD4 memory each took three plates per donor, while CD8 naive took two and CD8 memory one.

Cells designated naive CD8 were CD45RO-negative and were positively selected for CCR7, with terminally differentiated effector memory CD45RA+ cells excluded. The CDR3 spans 12 residues. Germline CDR1 SGHDN, CDR2 FVKESK. V dropped 3 bases and J dropped 6 bases, with 9 bases sitting between them. The sequencing sample was made of naive CD8+ T cells from PBMCs. This receptor was obtained from a man aged 18 to 29 in good health. Some clones in this sample may be carry-over from other donors' samples. The chain carries TRBV14 and TRBJ2-7; a possible D gene is TRBD1 (5 bases). CDR3 loop: CASSQGHPEQYF. CDR3 DNA sequence: TGTGCCAGCAGCCAGGGGCACCCCGAGCAGTACTTC.